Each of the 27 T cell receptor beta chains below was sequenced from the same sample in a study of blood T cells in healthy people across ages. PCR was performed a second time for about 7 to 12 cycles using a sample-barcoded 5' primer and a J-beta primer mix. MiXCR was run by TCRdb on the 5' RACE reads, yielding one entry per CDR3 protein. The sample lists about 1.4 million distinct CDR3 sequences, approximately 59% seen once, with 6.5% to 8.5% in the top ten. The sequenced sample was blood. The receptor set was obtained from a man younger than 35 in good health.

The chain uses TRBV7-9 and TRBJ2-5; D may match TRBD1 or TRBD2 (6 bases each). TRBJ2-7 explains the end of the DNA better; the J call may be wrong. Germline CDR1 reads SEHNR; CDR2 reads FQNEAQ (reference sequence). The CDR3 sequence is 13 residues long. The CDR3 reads CASSFKGGGEQYF. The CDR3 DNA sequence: TGTGCCAGCAGCTTTAAGGGGGGCGGCGAGCAGTACTTC.

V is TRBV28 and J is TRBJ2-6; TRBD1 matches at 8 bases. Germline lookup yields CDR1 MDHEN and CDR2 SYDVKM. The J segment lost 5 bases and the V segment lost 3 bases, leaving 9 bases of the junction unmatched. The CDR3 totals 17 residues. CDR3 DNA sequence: TGTGCCAGCAGTTTCGGACAGGGTGGTATTAGGGCCAACGTCCTGACTTTC. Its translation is CASSFGQGGIRANVLTF.

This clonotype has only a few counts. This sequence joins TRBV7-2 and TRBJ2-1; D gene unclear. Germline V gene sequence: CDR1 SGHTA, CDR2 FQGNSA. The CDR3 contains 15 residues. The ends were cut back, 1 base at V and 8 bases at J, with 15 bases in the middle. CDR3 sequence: CASSLVVSPVDEQFF. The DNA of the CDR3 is TGTGCCAGCAGCTTAGTAGTTTCGCCCGTGGATGAGCAGTTCTTC.

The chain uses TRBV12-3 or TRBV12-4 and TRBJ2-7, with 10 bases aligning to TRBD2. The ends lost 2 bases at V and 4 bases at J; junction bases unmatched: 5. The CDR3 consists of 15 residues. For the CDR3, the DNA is TGTGCCAGCAGTTTAACTCTAGCGGGAGTGTACGAGCAGTACTTC. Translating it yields CASSLTLAGVYEQYF.

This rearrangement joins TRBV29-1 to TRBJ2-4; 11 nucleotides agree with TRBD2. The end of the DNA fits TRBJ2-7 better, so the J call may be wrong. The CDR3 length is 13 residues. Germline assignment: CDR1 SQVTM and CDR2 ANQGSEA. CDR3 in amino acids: CSFLAGGGHEQYF. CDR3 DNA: TGCAGCTTCCTAGCGGGGGGCGGCCACGAGCAGTACTTC.

This CDR3 reads CATSARDRFGETQYF. The CDR3 DNA follows: TGTGCCACCAGTGCCCGGGACAGGTTCGGAGAGACCCAGTACTTC. The chain employs TRBV24-1 and TRBJ2-5; TRBD1 agrees at 8 bases. CDR3 length equals 15 residues. Germline trimming cut 5 bases from V and 4 bases from J; bases unmatched to any gene: 8. The germline V gene has CDR1 KGHDR and CDR2 SFDVKD.

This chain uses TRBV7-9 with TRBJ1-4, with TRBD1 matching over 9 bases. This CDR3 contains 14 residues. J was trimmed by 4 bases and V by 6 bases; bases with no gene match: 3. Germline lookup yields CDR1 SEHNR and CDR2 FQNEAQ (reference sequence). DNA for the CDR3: TGTGCCAGCAGGTCGGGACAGGGTAATGAAAAACTGTTTTTT. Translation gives CASRSGQGNEKLFF.

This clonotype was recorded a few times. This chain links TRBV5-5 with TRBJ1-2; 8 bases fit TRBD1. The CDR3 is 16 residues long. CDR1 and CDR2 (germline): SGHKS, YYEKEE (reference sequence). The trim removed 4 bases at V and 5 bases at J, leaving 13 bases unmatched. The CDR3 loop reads CASSLGQGPRRYGYTF. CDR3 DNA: TGTGCCAGCAGCCTAGGACAGGGCCCCCGTAGGTATGGCTACACCTTC.

CDR3 nucleotide sequence: TGCAGCGTTGACGTTCCTATTGAGAACACTGAAGCTTTCTTT. Translated: CSVDVPIENTEAFF. V is TRBV29-1 and J is TRBJ1-1; D is uncertain. The germline V and J ends were trimmed by 3 bases and 1 base, with 12 bases remaining between them. Per the germline V gene, CDR1 is SQVTM and CDR2 is ANQGSEA. The CDR3 totals 14 residues. Combining the CDR3 with reference TRBV29-1 and TRBJ1-1 gives the whole variable domain SAVISQKPSRDICQRGTSLTIQCQVDSQVTMMFWYRQQPGQSLTLIATANQGSEATYESGFVIDKFPISRPNLTFSTLTVSNMSPEDSSIYLCSVDVPIENTEAFFGQGTRLTVV.

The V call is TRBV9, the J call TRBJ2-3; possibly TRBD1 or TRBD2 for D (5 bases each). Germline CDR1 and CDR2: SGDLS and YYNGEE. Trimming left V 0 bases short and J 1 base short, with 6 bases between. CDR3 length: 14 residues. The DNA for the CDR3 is TGTGCCAGCAGCGTAGTGGGGGGCACAGATACGCAGTATTTT. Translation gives CASSVVGGTDTQYF.

This CDR3 reads CSVEGRSANYGYTF. CDR3 nucleotide sequence: TGCAGCGTTGAAGGGCGATCAGCTAACTATGGCTACACCTTC. The genes are TRBV29-1 and TRBJ1-2; the D is unclear. From germline, CDR1 is SQVTM and CDR2 ANQGSEA. Trimming removed 1 base at V and 0 bases at J, with 9 bases between. The CDR3 loop spans 14 amino acids.

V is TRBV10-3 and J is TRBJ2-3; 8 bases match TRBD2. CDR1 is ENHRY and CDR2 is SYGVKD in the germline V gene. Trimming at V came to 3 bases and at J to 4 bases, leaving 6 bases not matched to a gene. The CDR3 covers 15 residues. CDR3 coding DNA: TGTGCCATCAGTGACCGACTAGCGTCGGCAGATACGCAGTATTTT. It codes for CAISDRLASADTQYF.

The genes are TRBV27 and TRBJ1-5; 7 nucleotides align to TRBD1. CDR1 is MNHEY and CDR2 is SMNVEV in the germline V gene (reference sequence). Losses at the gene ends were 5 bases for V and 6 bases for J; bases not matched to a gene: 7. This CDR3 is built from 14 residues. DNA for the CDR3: TGTGCCAGCAGTCCGCAACAGGGGAGTCAGCCCCAGCATTTT. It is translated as CASSPQQGSQPQHF.

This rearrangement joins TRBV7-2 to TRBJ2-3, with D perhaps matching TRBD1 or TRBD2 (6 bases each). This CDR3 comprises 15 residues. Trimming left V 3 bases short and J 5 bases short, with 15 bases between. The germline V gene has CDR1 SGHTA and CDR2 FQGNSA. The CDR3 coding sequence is TGTGCCAGCAGCTTTATAACGGGGGCGGAAGATACGCAGTATTTT. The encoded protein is CASSFITGAEDTQYF.

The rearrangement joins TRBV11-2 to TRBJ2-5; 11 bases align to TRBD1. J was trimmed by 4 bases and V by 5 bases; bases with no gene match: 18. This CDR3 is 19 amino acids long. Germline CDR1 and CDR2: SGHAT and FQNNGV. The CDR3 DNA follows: TGTGCCAGCAGCCACCGACCGGGACAGGGGGACCACGTACTAGAGACCCAGTACTTC. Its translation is CASSHRPGQGDHVLETQYF.

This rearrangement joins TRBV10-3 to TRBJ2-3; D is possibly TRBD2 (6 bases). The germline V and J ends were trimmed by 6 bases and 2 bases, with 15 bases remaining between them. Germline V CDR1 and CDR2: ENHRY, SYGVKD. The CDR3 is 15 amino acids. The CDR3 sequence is CAIRPGLSNTDTQYF. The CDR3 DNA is TGTGCCATCAGGCCGGGACTTTCCAACACAGATACGCAGTATTTT.

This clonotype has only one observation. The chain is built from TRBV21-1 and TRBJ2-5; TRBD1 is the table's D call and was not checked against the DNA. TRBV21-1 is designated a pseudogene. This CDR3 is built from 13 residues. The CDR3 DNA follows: TGTGCCAGCTGGGACAAGGGAGAAGAGACCCAGTACTTC. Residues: CASWDKGEETQYF.

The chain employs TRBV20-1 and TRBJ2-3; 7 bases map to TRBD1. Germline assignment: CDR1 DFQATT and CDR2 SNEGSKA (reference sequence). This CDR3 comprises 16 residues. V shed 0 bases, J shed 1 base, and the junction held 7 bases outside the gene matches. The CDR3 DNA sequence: TGCAGTGCTAGAGATCTGACAGGGCTCGGCACAGATACGCAGTATTTT. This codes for CSARDLTGLGTDTQYF.

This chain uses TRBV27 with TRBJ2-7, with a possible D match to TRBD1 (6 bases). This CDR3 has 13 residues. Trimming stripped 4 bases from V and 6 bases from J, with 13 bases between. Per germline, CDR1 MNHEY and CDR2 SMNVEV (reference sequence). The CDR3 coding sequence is TGTGCCAGCAGTTCGTTACAGGGTCCCGAGCAGTACTTC. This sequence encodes CASSSLQGPEQYF.

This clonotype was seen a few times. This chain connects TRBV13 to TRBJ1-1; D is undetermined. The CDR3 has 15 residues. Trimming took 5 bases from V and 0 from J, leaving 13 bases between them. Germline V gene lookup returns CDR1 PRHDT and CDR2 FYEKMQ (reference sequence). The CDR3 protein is CASSPWTGMNTEAFF. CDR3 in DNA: TGTGCCAGCAGCCCCTGGACCGGAATGAACACTGAAGCTTTCTTT.

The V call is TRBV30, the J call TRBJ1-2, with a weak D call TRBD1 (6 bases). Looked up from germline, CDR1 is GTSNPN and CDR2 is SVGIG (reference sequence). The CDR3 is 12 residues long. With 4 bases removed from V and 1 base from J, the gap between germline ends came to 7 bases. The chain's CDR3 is CAWKGVNYGYTF. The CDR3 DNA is TGTGCCTGGAAGGGGGTTAACTATGGCTACACCTTC. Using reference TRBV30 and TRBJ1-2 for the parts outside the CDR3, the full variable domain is SQTIHQWPATLVQPVGSPLSLECTVEGTSNPNLYWYRQAAGRGLQLLFYSVGIGQISSEVPQNLSASRPQDRQFILSSKKLLLSDSGFYLCAWKGVNYGYTFGSGTRLTVV.

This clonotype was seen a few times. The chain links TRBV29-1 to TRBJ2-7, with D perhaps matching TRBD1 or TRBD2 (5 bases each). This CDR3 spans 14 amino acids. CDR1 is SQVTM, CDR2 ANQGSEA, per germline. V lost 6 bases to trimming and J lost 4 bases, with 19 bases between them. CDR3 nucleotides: TGCAGCGTCGACTCTGGGACGGGTAGATACGAGCAGTACTTC. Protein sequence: CSVDSGTGRYEQYF.

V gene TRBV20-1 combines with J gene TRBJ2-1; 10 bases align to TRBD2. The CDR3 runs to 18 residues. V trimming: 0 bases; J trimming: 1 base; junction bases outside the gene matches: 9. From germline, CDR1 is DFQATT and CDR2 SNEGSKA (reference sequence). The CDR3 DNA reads TGCAGTGCTAGAGATCCCGTAAGCGGGAGGGAATCCTACAATGAGCAGTTCTTC. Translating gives CSARDPVSGRESYNEQFF.

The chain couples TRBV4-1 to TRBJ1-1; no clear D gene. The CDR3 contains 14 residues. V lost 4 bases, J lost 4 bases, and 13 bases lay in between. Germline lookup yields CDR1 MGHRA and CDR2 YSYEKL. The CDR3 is CASSLSSGLTEAFF. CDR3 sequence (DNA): TGCGCCAGCAGCCTTAGCTCTGGGCTCACTGAAGCTTTCTTT.

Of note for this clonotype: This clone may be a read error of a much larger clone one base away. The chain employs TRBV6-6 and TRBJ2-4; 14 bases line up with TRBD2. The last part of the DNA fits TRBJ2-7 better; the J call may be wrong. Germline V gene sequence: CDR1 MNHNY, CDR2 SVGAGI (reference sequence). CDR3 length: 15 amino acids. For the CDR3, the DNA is TGTGCCAGCAGCACCGGACTAGCGGGAGGCTACGAGCAGTACTTC. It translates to CASSTGLAGGYEQYF.

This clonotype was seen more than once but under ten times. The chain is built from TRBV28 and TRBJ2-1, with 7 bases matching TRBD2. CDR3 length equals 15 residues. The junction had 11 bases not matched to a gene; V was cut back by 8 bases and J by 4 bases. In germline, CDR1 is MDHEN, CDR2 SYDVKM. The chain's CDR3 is CASLEREVGYNEQFF. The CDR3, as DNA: TGTGCCAGCCTTGAACGGGAGGTAGGGTACAATGAGCAGTTCTTC.

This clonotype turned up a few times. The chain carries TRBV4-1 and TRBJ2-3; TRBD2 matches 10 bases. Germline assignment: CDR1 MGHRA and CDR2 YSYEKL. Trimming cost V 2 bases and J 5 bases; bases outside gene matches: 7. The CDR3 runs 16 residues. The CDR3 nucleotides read TGCGCCAGCAGCCAACCCGCTAGCGGGGGTGGAGATACGCAGTATTTT. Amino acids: CASSQPASGGGDTQYF.